The 15 T cell receptor beta chains below were found in one sample sequenced in a study of blood T cell repertoires in COVID-19. Method: immunoSEQ multiplex PCR; TCRdb's copy keeps in-frame clones and lacks some. The profile shows some 140,000 clones, 79% of them singletons. The source material was peripheral blood. These receptors all stem from a man aged 55 to 69 with acute or convalescent COVID-19.

V gene TRBV18 combines with J gene TRBJ1-5; D is unclear. The CDR3 contains 12 residues. The germline V gene encodes CDR1 KGHSH and CDR2 LQKENI. V was cut by 8 bases and J by 2 bases, with 7 bases left in between. The DNA for the CDR3 is TGTGCCAGCCGTACTGGCAATCAGCCCCAGCATTTT. This codes for CASRTGNQPQHF. The full variable domain, rest sourced from reference TRBV18 and TRBJ1-5, is NAGVMQNPRHLVRRRGQEARLRCSPMKGHSHVYWYRQLPEEGLKFMVYLQKENIIDESGMPKERFSAEFPKEGPSILRIQQVVRGDSAAYFCASRTGNQPQHFGDGTRLSIL.

The V call is TRBV27, the J call TRBJ2-7; TRBD2 might be the D (5 bases). CDR1 and CDR2 (germline): MNHEY, SMNVEV (reference sequence). The CDR3 extends over 11 amino acids. Trimming stripped 7 bases from V and 2 bases from J, with 6 bases between. The CDR3 sequence is CASKGAYEQYF. CDR3 DNA sequence: TGTGCCAGCAAGGGAGCCTACGAGCAGTACTTC.

The V call is TRBV14, the J call TRBJ1-6; possibly TRBD1 for D (6 bases). The CDR3 consists of 15 residues. Germline CDR1 is SGHDN and CDR2 is FVKESK. Trimming left V 1 base short and J 9 bases short, with 13 bases between. CDR3 amino acids: CASSQVGGSLSPLHF. The DNA for the CDR3 is TGTGCCAGCAGCCAAGTAGGGGGATCCCTTTCACCCCTCCACTTT.

There are a few counts of this clone. The V and J genes are TRBV5-1 and TRBJ2-7; D unclear. V lost 4 bases and J 0 bases, leaving 11 bases between the germline ends. From germline, CDR1 is SGHRS and CDR2 YFSETQ. There are 14 residues in the CDR3. The CDR3 spells CASSKELNSYEQYF. CDR3 DNA sequence: TGCGCCAGCAGCAAAGAACTAAACTCCTACGAGCAGTACTTC.

This rearrangement joins TRBV2 to TRBJ1-3; D unresolved. Germline CDR1 reads SNHLY; CDR2 reads FYNNEI. CDR3 length: 15 amino acids. Deletions cut 4 bases from V and 0 bases from J, with 10 bases between. The CDR3 here is CASSGMVSSGNTIYF. The CDR3 region has the DNA TGTGCCAGCAGTGGTATGGTTAGCTCTGGAAACACCATATATTTT. The entire variable domain, with the rest obtained from reference TRBV2 and TRBJ1-3, is as follows: EPEVTQTPSHQVTQMGQEVILRCVPISNHLYFYWYRQILGQKVEFLVSFYNNEISEKSEIFDDQFSVERPDGSNFTLKIRSTKLEDSAMYFCASSGMVSSGNTIYFGEGSWLTVV.

The chain links TRBV19 to TRBJ2-1; 10 bases agree with TRBD2. V shed 6 bases and J 4 bases; nucleotides not matched to a gene: 6. The germline V gene encodes CDR1 LNHDA and CDR2 SQIVND (reference sequence). The CDR3 covers 15 residues. The CDR3 coding sequence is TGTGCCAGTAGGATAACTAGCGGGAATTACAATGAGCAGTTCTTC. This codes for CASRITSGNYNEQFF.

CDR3 in DNA: TGTGCCAGCAGCTTAGCGGGGACTAGCAGGGGTAAGCAGTTCTTC. The encoded protein is CASSLAGTSRGKQFF. The chain combines TRBV7-8 with TRBJ2-1; TRBD2 matches at 9 bases. V lost 0 bases, J lost 11 bases, and 8 bases stayed unmatched. This CDR3 comprises 15 residues. Germline V gives CDR1 SGHVS, CDR2 FQNEAQ. Drawing the rest from reference TRBV7-8 and TRBJ2-1, the complete variable domain is GAGVSQSPRYKVAKRGQDVALRCDPISGHVSLFWYQQALGQGPEFLTYFQNEAQLDKSGLPSDRFFAERPEGSVSTLKIQRTQQEDSAVYLCASSLAGTSRGKQFFGPGTRLTVL.

The V gene is TRBV9, the J gene TRBJ1-1; 8 bases fit TRBD1. The V and J ends lost 4 bases and 4 bases, in that order; junction bases with no gene match: 15. The CDR3 sequence is 17 residues long. Germline CDR1 and CDR2: SGDLS and YYNGEE. The CDR3 nucleotides are TGTGCCAGCAGCCCCAAGGGAGATGCCAGGGGGCCCACTGAAGCTTTCTTT. Translation gives CASSPKGDARGPTEAFF.

This clone was counted only a few times. Here the CDR3 reads CASSWTGGFGQPQHF. For the CDR3, the DNA is TGTGCCAGCAGTTGGACAGGGGGATTTGGTCAGCCCCAGCATTTT. The V gene is TRBV6-2 or TRBV6-3, the J gene TRBJ1-5; TRBD1 aligns across 10 bases. J gave up 6 bases and V 4 bases, and 6 bases lay outside the gene matches. There are 15 residues in the CDR3. Looked up from germline, CDR1 is MNHEY and CDR2 is SVGEGT.

This clone was observed a handful of times. The chain couples TRBV4-3 to TRBJ2-3; TRBD2 matches 9 bases. Per germline, CDR1 LGHNA and CDR2 YSLEER. The V gene end was trimmed by 0 bases and the J gene end by 4 bases; junction bases not matched to a gene: 11. CDR3 length: 18 amino acids. The CDR3 spells CASSQERAGGRAPDTQYF. The CDR3 coding sequence is TGCGCCAGCAGCCAAGAGCGGGCTGGCGGGAGGGCCCCAGATACGCAGTATTTT.

This chain links TRBV27 with TRBJ1-6; D perhaps matches TRBD1 (5 bases). Trimming removed 6 bases from V and 9 bases from J, with 18 bases in between. CDR3 length equals 15 residues. The germline CDR1 and CDR2 sequences are MNHEY and SMNVEV (reference sequence). Written as DNA, the CDR3 is TGTGCCAGCAGCTACAGCAAAGGGGCTGGTTCACCCCTCCACTTT. Residues: CASSYSKGAGSPLHF.

The chain has TRBV18 and TRBJ2-5; D uncertain. Trimming cost V 4 bases and J 5 bases, with 11 bases left between them. This CDR3 has 13 amino acids. The germline gives CDR1 KGHSH, CDR2 LQKENI. CDR3: CASSLGQAETQYF. CDR3 DNA sequence: TGTGCCAGCTCACTTGGGCAGGCGGAGACCCAGTACTTC.

J is TRBJ2-7 and V is TRBV24-1; 8 nucleotides agree with TRBD1. CDR3 length: 16 residues. V lost 4 bases and J lost 0; bases outside the gene matches: 7. Germline V CDR1 and CDR2: KGHDR, SFDVKD. The CDR3 loop reads CATSESGQASSYEQYF. DNA for the CDR3: TGTGCCACCAGTGAGTCGGGACAGGCCAGCTCCTACGAGCAGTACTTC.

The chain employs TRBV14 and TRBJ2-5, with unresolved D. V was pared by 2 bases and J by 4 bases, with 8 bases between. The CDR3 runs 13 residues. Per the germline V gene, CDR1 is SGHDN and CDR2 is FVKESK. The DNA for the CDR3 is TGTGCCAGCAGCCAACGGGTGCGAGAGACCCAGTACTTC. Its protein product is CASSQRVRETQYF.

The J gene is TRBJ2-2, the V gene TRBV7-6; D is undetermined. CDR3 length: 18 amino acids. V was cut by 2 bases and J by 0 bases, with 16 bases left in between. Looked up from germline, CDR1 is SGHVS and CDR2 is FNYEAQ. The CDR3, as DNA: TGTGCCAGCAGCTTATATGATCTGTGGTCGGCGAACACCGGGGAGCTGTTTTTT. Translated: CASSLYDLWSANTGELFF.